The 3 T cell receptor beta chains given below trace back to one sample, sequenced in a study of CD8 T cells in ankylosing spondylitis. Findings and limits, study-wide: Several highly homologous variants formed a TCR beta motif that appeared characteristic of ankylosing spondylitis blood.

TCRdb fed the 5' RACE reads into MiXCR, producing one record per CDR3 protein. The data contain roughly 370,000 distinct CDR3 sequences, approximately 20% of them seen just once; the ten biggest clones take up 15% to 20%. Their target antigens are unknown. The specimen was blood, either unsorted or a sorted T cell fraction (not recorded which). The receptors here all came from a male donor with ankylosing spondylitis.

The gene calls are TRBV4-1 and TRBJ2-3, with D possibly being TRBD2 (6 bases). The germline gives CDR1 MGHRA, CDR2 YSYEKL. Trimming left V 0 bases short and J 14 bases short, with 18 bases between. The CDR3 is made up of 14 amino acids. The CDR3 DNA reads as TGCGCCAGCAGCCAAGAGGATGGAGGGCGGGATCGGTATTTT. Translated: CASSQEDGGRDRYF.

The chain carries TRBV6-1 and TRBJ2-7; D is unclear. V was shortened by 8 bases and J by 3 bases, with 14 bases between the two germline ends. This CDR3 spans 13 amino acids. CDR1 is MNHNS, CDR2 SASEGT, per germline. The CDR3 nucleotides are TGTGCCAGCCACCGGCGACTGAGCTACGAGCAGTACTTC. Translated, it gives CASHRRLSYEQYF.

This clonotype was detected only a few times. This chain uses TRBV5-1 with TRBJ2-7; TRBD2 might be the D (6 bases). The germline gives CDR1 SGHRS, CDR2 YFSETQ. The CDR3 runs 15 residues. Trimming removed 2 bases from V and 2 bases from J, with 14 bases in between. CDR3 residues: CASSLVAGLTYEQYF. The CDR3 nucleotides are TGCGCCAGCAGCTTAGTGGCGGGATTGACCTACGAGCAGTACTTC.